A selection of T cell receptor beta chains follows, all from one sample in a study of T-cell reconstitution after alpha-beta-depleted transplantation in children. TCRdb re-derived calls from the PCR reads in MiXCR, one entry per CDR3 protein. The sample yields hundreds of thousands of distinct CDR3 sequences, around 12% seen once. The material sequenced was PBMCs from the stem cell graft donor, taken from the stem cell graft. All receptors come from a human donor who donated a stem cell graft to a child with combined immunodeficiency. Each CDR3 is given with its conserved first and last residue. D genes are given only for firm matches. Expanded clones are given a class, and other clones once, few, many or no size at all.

TGCGCCAGCAGCTTGTTATCGGTAGCGGGGAATGAGCAGTTCTTC | CASSLLSVAGNEQFF | TRBJ2-1 | TRBD2 | - | TRBV5-1
TGCGCCAGCAGCCTCGACAGGGAGAGCGAGCAGTACTTC | CASSLDRESEQYF | TRBJ2-7 | TRBD1 | few | TRBV5-1
TGTGCCAGCAGCGCGACTGCGGGCGAGCAGTACTTC | CASSATAGEQYF | TRBJ2-7 | - | many | TRBV6-2/TRBV6-3
TGTGCCAGCAGTTACTCCCTCTATGCTAGCGGGGGGGCTAGGGACATTCAGTACTTC | CASSYSLYASGGARDIQYF | TRBJ2-4 | TRBD2 | few | TRBV6-5
TGCAGCGTTCGGACTAGCCATGAGCAGTTCTTC | CSVRTSHEQFF | TRBJ2-1 | TRBD2 | many | TRBV29-1
TGTGCCAGCAGTTTATTCCTAGCGGGAGTCAATGAGCAGTTCTTC | CASSLFLAGVNEQFF | TRBJ2-1 | TRBD2 | - | TRBV27
TGTGCCAGCAGTTTCCCAAAACAGCCCCAGCATTTT | CASSFPKQPQHF | TRBJ1-5 | - | few | TRBV12-3/TRBV12-4
TGTGCCAGCAACACCGAAGGGGACATCACCTACAATGAGCAGTTCTTC | CASNTEGDITYNEQFF | TRBJ2-1 | - | - | TRBV7-9
TGTGCCAGCAGTTTTGGCGGGACTATTGCCAAAAACATTCAGTACTTC | CASSFGGTIAKNIQYF | TRBJ2-4 | TRBD2 | few | TRBV12-3/TRBV12-4
TGTGCCACCAGTATCGGGGGAGCCTACGAGCAGTACTTC | CATSIGGAYEQYF | TRBJ2-7 | - | many | TRBV24-1
TGTGCCAGCAGCCCGAAGCAAGTCCTTGAGCAGTTCTTC | CASSPKQVLEQFF | TRBJ2-1 | - | many | TRBV5-5
TGTGCCAGCAGTTACGGGATCCAAACCGGGGAGCTGTTTTTT | CASSYGIQTGELFF | TRBJ2-2 | - | few | TRBV6-5
TGTGCCAGCACTCTGGGGGGGACGGAATCCTACGAGCAGTACTTC | CASTLGGTESYEQYF | TRBJ2-7 | TRBD2 | many | TRBV12-3/TRBV12-4
TGTGCCACCAGCCCCCTTAAAGGAAATACGCAGTATTTT | CATSPLKGNTQYF | TRBJ2-3 | - | few | TRBV15
TGTGCCAGCAGCCCACCCCGGACTAGCGGGAGTCATGAGCAGTTCTTC | CASSPPRTSGSHEQFF | TRBJ2-1 | TRBD2 | - | TRBV9
TGCGCCAGCAGCTTGCATGAAGGAAATACCGGGGAGCTGTTTTTT | CASSLHEGNTGELFF | TRBJ2-2 | - | many | TRBV5-1
TGTGCCAGCAGCGGGGGGGGACTAGCGGTCTACGAGCAGTACTTC | CASSGGGLAVYEQYF | TRBJ2-7 | TRBD2 | few | TRBV2
TGTGCCAGCAGTCTCTCTATGGCCCAAGAGACCCAGTACTTC | CASSLSMAQETQYF | TRBJ2-5 | - | many | TRBV12-3/TRBV12-4
TGTGCCAGCAGCTTGAAGCGGACTAGCGCTTACAATGAGCAGTTCTTC | CASSLKRTSAYNEQFF | TRBJ2-1 | TRBD2 | - | TRBV5-5
TGCAGTGCTAGAGACCTGTACAGGGGGCTAACGGGGGAGCTGTTTTTT | CSARDLYRGLTGELFF | TRBJ2-2 | TRBD1 | - | TRBV20-1
TGCAGCGTTTGGAGCGGGAGCGGGGGCACCGGGGAGCTGTTTTTT | CSVWSGSGGTGELFF | TRBJ2-2 | TRBD2 | many | TRBV29-1
TGTGCCAGCAGCTCCCGTGGGGGGAGTAGGAATGAGCAGTTCTTC | CASSSRGGSRNEQFF | TRBJ2-1 | - | - | TRBV7-3
TGTGCCAGCAGCTTAACGGCCAATCAGCCCCAGCATTTT | CASSLTANQPQHF | TRBJ1-5 | - | many | TRBV12-3/TRBV12-4
TGCAGTGCTACGGGGGACAGGGGGGGCTATGGCTACACCTTC | CSATGDRGGYGYTF | TRBJ1-2 | TRBD1 | - | TRBV20-1
TGTGCCTGGAGTCCCGACAGATTCCTATCTGGGGCCAATGTCCTGACTTTC | CAWSPDRFLSGANVLTF | TRBJ2-6 | - | - | TRBV30
TGTGCCAGCAGCCGGGATAGCGGGGGGGCCCCCGAGCAGTACTTC | CASSRDSGGAPEQYF | TRBJ2-7 | TRBD2 | few | TRBV4-2
TGTGCCAGCAGCTCCCGGACACGAACCTACGAGCAGTACTTC | CASSSRTRTYEQYF | TRBJ2-7 | - | many | TRBV7-2
TGTGCCAGTGGACCTTTCCCCGCTTATAGCAATCAGCCCCAGCATTTT | CASGPFPAYSNQPQHF | TRBJ1-5 | - | few | TRBV2
TGTGCCAGCAGCTGGGGCAGGGGGTTTGAGACCCAGTACTTC | CASSWGRGFETQYF | TRBJ2-5 | TRBD1 | - | TRBV7-2
TGTGCCAGTAGCGCCGCGCAGACCCAGTACTTC | CASSAAQTQYF | TRBJ2-5 | - | - | TRBV6-2/TRBV6-3
TGTGCCAGCAGCTTGAGGGAACGGTTCTTC | CASSLRERFF | TRBJ2-1 | - | few | TRBV5-5
TGTGCCAGCAGCGCCCGGTCTAGCGGGGGCTCCTACGAGCAGTACTTC | CASSARSSGGSYEQYF | TRBJ2-7 | TRBD2 | - | TRBV9
TGTGCCAGCAGCTCATCAACGGGATCGATTACCGGGGAGCTGTTTTTT | CASSSSTGSITGELFF | TRBJ2-2 | - | many | TRBV7-8
TGCGCCAGCAGCTCAGCTAGCGGGGGCCAAAACGTCAATGAGCAGTTCTTC | CASSSASGGQNVNEQFF | TRBJ2-1 | TRBD2 | few | TRBV5-1
TGTGCCAGCAGTTACCATTCTACATGGGATACGCAGTATTTT | CASSYHSTWDTQYF | TRBJ2-3 | - | - | TRBV7-2